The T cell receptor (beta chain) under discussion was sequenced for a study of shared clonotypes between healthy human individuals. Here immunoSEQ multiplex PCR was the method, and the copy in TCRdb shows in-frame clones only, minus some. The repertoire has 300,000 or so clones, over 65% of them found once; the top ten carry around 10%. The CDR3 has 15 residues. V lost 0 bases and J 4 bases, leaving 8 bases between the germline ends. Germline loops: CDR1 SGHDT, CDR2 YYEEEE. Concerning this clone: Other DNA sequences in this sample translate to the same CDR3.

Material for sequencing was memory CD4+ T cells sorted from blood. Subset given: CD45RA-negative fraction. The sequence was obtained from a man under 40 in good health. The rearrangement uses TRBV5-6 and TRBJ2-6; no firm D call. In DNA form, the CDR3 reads TGTGCCAGCAGCTTGGAGGGCTCCGGGGCCAACGTCCTGACTTTC. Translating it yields CASSLEGSGANVLTF.